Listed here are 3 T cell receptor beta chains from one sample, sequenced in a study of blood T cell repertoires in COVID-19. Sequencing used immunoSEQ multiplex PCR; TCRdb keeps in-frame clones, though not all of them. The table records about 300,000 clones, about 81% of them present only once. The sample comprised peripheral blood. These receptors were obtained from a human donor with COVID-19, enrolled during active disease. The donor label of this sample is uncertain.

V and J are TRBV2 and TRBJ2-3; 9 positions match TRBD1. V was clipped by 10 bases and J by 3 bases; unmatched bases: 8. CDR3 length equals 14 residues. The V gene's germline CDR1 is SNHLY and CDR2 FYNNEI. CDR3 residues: CATDLDRGTDTQYF. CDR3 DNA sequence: TGTGCCACCGACCTCGACAGGGGGACAGATACGCAGTATTTT.

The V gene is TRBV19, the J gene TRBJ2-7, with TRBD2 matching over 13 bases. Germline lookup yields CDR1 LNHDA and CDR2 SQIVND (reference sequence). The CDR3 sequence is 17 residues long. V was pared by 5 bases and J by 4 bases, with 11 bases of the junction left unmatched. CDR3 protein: CASSGVGTSGMDYEQYF. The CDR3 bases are TGTGCCAGTAGTGGGGTTGGGACTAGCGGGATGGATTACGAGCAGTACTTC. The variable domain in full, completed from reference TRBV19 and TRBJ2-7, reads DGGITQSPKYLFRKEGQNVTLSCEQNLNHDAMYWYRQDPGQGLRLIYYSQIVNDFQKGDIAEGYSVSREKKESFPLTVTSAQKNPTAFYLCASSGVGTSGMDYEQYFGPGTRLTVT.

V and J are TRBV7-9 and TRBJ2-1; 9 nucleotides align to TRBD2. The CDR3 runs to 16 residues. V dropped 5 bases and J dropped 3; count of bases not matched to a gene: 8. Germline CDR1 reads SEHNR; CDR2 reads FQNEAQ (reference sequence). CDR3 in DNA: TGTGCCAGCAGCCCCGGGCTAGCGGGACTCTACAATGAGCAGTTCTTC. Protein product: CASSPGLAGLYNEQFF. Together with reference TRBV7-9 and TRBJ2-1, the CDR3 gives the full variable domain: DTGVSQNPRHKITKRGQNVTFRCDPISEHNRLYWYRQTLGQGPEFLTYFQNEAQLEKSRLLSDRFSAERPKGSFSTLEIQRTEQGDSAMYLCASSPGLAGLYNEQFFGPGTRLTVL.